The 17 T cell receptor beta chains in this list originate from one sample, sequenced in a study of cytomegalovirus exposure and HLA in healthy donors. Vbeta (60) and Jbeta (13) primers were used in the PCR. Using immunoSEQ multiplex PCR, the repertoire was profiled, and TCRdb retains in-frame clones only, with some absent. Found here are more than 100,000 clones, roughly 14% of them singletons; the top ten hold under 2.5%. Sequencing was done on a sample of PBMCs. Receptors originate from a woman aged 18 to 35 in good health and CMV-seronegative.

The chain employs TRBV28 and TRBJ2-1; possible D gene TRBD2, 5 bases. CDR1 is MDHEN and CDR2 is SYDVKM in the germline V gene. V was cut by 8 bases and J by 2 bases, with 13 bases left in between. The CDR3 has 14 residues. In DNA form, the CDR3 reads TGTGCCAGCTGGCGGACTGGAGCCTACAATGAGCAGTTCTTC. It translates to CASWRTGAYNEQFF.

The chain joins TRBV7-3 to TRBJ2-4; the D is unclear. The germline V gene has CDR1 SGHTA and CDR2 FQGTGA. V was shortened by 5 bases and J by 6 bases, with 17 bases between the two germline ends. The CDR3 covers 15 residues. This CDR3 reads CASSPGPGSRNIQYF. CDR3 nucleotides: TGTGCCAGCAGCCCTGGGCCAGGCAGTCGAAACATTCAGTACTTC.

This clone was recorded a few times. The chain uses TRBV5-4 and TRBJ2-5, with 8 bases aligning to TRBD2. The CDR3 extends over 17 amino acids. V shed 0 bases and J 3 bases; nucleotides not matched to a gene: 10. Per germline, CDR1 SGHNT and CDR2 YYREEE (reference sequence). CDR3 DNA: TGTGCCAGCAGCTTGGGACCTGGCGGGGGGACGGAAGAGACCCAGTACTTC. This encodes CASSLGPGGGTEETQYF.

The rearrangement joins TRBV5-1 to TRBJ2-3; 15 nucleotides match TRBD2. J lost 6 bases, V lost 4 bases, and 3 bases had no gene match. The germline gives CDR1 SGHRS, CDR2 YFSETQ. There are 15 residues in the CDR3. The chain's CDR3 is CASSPGLAGGDTQYF. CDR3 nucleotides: TGCGCCAGCAGCCCCGGACTAGCGGGGGGGGATACGCAGTATTTT. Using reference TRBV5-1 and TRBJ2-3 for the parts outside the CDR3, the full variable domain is KAGVTQTPRYLIKTRGQQVTLSCSPISGHRSVSWYQQTPGQGLQFLFEYFSETQRNKGNFPGRFSGRQFSNSRSEMNVSTLELGDSALYLCASSPGLAGGDTQYFGPGTRLTVL.

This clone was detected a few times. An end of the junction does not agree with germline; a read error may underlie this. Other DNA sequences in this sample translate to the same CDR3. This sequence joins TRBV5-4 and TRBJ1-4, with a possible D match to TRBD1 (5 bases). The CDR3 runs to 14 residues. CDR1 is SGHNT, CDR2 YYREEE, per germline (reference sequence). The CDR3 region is CASSLKGLDEKLFF. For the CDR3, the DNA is TGTGCCAGCAGCTTGAAGGGGTTGGATGAAAAGCTGTTTTTT.

The CDR3 is CASSPPGINEQFF. Here the CDR3 DNA reads TGTGCCAGCTCACCGCCAGGAATAAATGAGCAGTTCTTC. This chain uses TRBV18 with TRBJ2-1; D unresolved. The germline V and J ends were trimmed by 3 bases and 7 bases, with 10 bases remaining between them. CDR3 length: 13 amino acids. CDR1 is KGHSH and CDR2 is LQKENI in the germline V gene.

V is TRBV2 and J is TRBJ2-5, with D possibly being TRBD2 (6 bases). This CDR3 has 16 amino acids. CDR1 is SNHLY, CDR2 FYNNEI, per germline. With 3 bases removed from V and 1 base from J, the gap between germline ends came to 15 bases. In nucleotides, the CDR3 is TGTGCCAGCAGTGATCCACGGGACTCCTTCCAAGAGACCCAGTACTTC. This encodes CASSDPRDSFQETQYF.

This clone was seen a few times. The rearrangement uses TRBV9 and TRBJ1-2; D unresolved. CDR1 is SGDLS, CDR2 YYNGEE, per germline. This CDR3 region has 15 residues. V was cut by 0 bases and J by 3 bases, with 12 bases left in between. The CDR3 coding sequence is TGTGCCAGCAGCGTAGCTCCGCTTTCGGACTATGGCTACACCTTC. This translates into CASSVAPLSDYGYTF.

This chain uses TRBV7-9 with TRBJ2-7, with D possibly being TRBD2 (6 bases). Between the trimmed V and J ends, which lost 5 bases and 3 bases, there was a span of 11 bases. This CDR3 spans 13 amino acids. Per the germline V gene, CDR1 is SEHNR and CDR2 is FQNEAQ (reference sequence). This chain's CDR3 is CASSGDSFYEQYF. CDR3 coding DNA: TGTGCCAGCAGCGGGGACTCCTTCTACGAGCAGTACTTC.

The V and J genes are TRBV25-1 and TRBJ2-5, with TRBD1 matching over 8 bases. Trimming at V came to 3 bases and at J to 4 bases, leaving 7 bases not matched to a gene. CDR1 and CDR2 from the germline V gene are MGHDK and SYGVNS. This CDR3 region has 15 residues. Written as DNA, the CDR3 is TGTGCCAGCAGTGACCGGACAGGGTCCCCAGAGACCCAGTACTTC. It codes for CASSDRTGSPETQYF.

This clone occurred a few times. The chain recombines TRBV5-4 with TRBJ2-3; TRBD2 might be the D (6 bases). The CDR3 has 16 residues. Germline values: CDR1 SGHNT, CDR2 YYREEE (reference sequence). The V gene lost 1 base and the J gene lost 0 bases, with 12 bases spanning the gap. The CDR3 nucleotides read TGTGCCAGCAGCTTGAGGTTGGGGACTAGCACAGATACGCAGTATTTT. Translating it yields CASSLRLGTSTDTQYF. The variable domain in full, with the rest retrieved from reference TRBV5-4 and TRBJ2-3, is ETGVTQSPTHLIKTRGQQVTLRCSSQSGHNTVSWYQQALGQGPQFIFQYYREEENGRGNFPPRFSGLQFPNYSSELNVNALELDDSALYLCASSLRLGTSTDTQYFGPGTRLTVL.

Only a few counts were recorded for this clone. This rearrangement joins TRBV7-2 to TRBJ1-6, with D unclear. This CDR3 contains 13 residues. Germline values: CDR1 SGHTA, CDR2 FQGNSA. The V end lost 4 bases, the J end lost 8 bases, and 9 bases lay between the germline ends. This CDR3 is CASSSLSHSPLHF. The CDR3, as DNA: TGTGCCAGCAGCTCCCTCAGTCATTCACCCCTCCACTTT.

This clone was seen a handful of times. The CDR3 DNA is TGTGCCCGAGACACAGGGGGCGGCACAGATACGCAGTATTTT. This sequence encodes CARDTGGGTDTQYF. The rearrangement joins TRBV30 to TRBJ2-3, with 9 bases matching TRBD1. This CDR3 spans 14 amino acids. V lost 8 bases and J lost 1; bases outside the gene matches: 7. Germline assignment: CDR1 GTSNPN and CDR2 SVGIG (reference sequence). Looking up the rest from reference TRBV30 and TRBJ2-3 gives the full variable domain: SQTIHQWPATLVQPVGSPLSLECTVEGTSNPNLYWYRQAAGRGLQLLFYSVGIGQISSEVPQNLSASRPQDRQFILSSKKLLLSDSGFYLCARDTGGGTDTQYFGPGTRLTVL.

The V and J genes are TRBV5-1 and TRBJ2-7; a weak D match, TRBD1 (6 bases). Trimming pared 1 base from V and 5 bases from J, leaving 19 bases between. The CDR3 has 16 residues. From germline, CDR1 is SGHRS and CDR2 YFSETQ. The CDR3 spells CASSLLVGGSVNEQYF. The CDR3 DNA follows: TGCGCCAGCAGCTTGTTGGTTGGGGGCTCAGTTAACGAGCAGTACTTC.

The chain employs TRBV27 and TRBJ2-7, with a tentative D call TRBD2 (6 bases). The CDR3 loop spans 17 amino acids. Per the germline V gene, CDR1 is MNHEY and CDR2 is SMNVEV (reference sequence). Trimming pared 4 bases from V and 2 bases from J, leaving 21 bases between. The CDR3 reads CASSSPVSGSLTYEQYF. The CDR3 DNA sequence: TGTGCCAGCAGTTCCCCAGTAAGCGGGTCACTAACCTACGAGCAGTACTTC.

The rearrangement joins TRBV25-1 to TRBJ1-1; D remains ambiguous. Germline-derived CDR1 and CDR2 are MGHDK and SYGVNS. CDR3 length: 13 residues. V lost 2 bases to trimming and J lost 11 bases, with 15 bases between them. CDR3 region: CASSEIEASQAFF. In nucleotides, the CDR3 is TGTGCCAGCAGTGAAATAGAGGCGAGCCAGGCTTTCTTT.

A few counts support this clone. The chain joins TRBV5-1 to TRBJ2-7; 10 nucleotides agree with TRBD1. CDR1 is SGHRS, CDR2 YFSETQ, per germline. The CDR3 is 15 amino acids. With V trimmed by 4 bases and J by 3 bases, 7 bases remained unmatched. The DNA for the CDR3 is TGCGCCAGCAGCCCCACGGGACAGGGGCGCTACGAGCAGTACTTC. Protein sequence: CASSPTGQGRYEQYF.